This TCR beta chain was captured in a study of T-cell reconstitution after alpha-beta-depleted transplantation in children. This sample's TCRbeta library carried unique molecular identifier barcodes. TCRdb used MiXCR to reprocess the PCR reads, holding one entry per CDR3 protein. The sample includes 450,000 to 600,000 distinct CDR3 sequences, about 16% of them seen just once. Germline CDR1 is MGHDK and CDR2 is SYGVNS. This CDR3 spans 14 amino acids. Trimming shortened V by 6 bases and J by 9 bases, and 20 bases separated the two germline ends. This sample comprised PBMCs from the stem cell graft donor, obtained from the stem cell graft. The receptor comes from a human donor who donated a stem cell graft to a child with acute lymphoblastic leukemia. The chain couples TRBV25-1 to TRBJ1-1; the D gene is possibly TRBD1 (6 bases). CDR3 DNA: TGTGCCAGCAGGGGCAGTTATATCCAGGGGAAAGCTTTCTTT. Translation gives CASRGSYIQGKAFF.